Presented here are 13 T cell receptor beta chains from one specimen sequenced in a study of human T cells and chemical hapten exposure. Time point indicated: patch test 1, 2 weeks after DPC sensitization. The treatment denotes: therapeutic diphenylcyclopropenone sensitization with weekly scalp DPC. TCRdb fed the RACE reads into MiXCR, producing one record per CDR3 protein. The sample contains some 120,000 distinct CDR3 sequences, 9% to 14% of which appear only once. Source: whole blood, taken in connection with sensitization to the hapten diphenylcyclopropenone (DPC). Receptor source: a woman in her forties or fifties with alopecia areata. Some clones in this sample may be carry-over from other donors' samples.

As to this clonotype: This may be a read error, as it is one base from a much larger clone. The chain uses TRBV12-3 or TRBV12-4 and TRBJ1-2; a possible D gene is TRBD1 (6 bases). The V gene lost 6 bases and the J gene lost 5 bases, with 10 bases spanning the gap. The CDR3 loop spans 12 amino acids. The CDR3 DNA reads TGTGCCAGCAGATTCACAGGGTATGGCTACACCTTC. Translating gives CASRFTGYGYTF.

This sequence joins TRBV5-6 and TRBJ2-3; possible D gene TRBD2, 6 bases. This CDR3 comprises 12 residues. Germline V lookup: CDR1 SGHDT, CDR2 YYEEEE. V was clipped by 0 bases and J by 10 bases, with 9 bases between them. In nucleotides, the CDR3 is TGTGCCAGCAGCTTGGGCGGGGCCTCGCAGTATTTT. It codes for CASSLGGASQYF.

This chain uses TRBV7-6 with TRBJ2-7; maybe TRBD2 (6 bases). Between the trimmed V and J ends, which lost 1 base and 3 bases, there was a span of 13 bases. CDR1 SGHVS and CDR2 FNYEAQ come from the germline V gene. This CDR3 comprises 15 residues. In nucleotides, the CDR3 is TGTGCCAGCAGCTTAGATTACAGCGGGTACTACGAGCAGTACTTC. Translating gives CASSLDYSGYYEQYF.

The chain uses TRBV4-1 and TRBJ1-4; 7 nucleotides match TRBD1. Per germline, CDR1 MGHRA and CDR2 YSYEKL. With 0 bases clipped from V and 7 bases from J, the junction kept 11 bases outside the gene matches. The CDR3 runs 17 residues. Here the CDR3 reads CASSQEDRPGTSEKLFF. The CDR3 DNA is TGCGCCAGCAGCCAAGAGGACAGGCCTGGAACGTCTGAAAAACTGTTTTTT.

This clonotype was seen a handful of times. The J gene is TRBJ1-5, the V gene TRBV28; possible D gene TRBD1, 5 bases. There are 18 residues in the CDR3. Germline V gene data show CDR1 as MDHEN and CDR2 as SYDVKM. Trimming removed 7 bases at V and 4 bases at J, with 26 bases between. The CDR3 nucleotides are TGTGCCAGCAAACGATGGGGATCGACAGTGGGGAAAAATCAGCCCCAGCATTTT. Translation: CASKRWGSTVGKNQPQHF.

This chain joins TRBV5-1 and TRBJ2-2; D gene unclear. From germline, CDR1 is SGHRS and CDR2 YFSETQ. The V gene lost 2 bases and the J gene lost 7 bases, with 3 bases spanning the gap. The CDR3 is made up of 11 amino acids. The CDR3 region has the DNA TGCGCCAGCAGCTTTAGCGGGGAGCTGTTTTTT. This codes for CASSFSGELFF. Full variable domain (outside the CDR3, taken from reference TRBV5-1 and TRBJ2-2): KAGVTQTPRYLIKTRGQQVTLSCSPISGHRSVSWYQQTPGQGLQFLFEYFSETQRNKGNFPGRFSGRQFSNSRSEMNVSTLELGDSALYLCASSFSGELFFGEGSRLTVL.

This clonotype was picked up many times. V gene TRBV28 combines with J gene TRBJ1-2, with D possibly TRBD1 on 5 matching bases. The CDR3 has 11 amino acids. The V end lost 6 bases, the J end lost 8 bases, and 10 bases lay between the germline ends. Germline loops: CDR1 MDHEN, CDR2 SYDVKM. The CDR3 region has the DNA TGTGCCAGCAGGCAGGGAATGGGCTACACCTTC. It codes for CASRQGMGYTF.

In this sample, this clonotype turned up many times. This chain joins TRBV5-1 and TRBJ2-7; the D gene is possibly TRBD2 (6 bases). The CDR3 consists of 15 residues. Trimming pared 4 bases from V and 1 base from J, leaving 15 bases between. CDR1 and CDR2 from the germline V gene are SGHRS and YFSETQ. DNA of the CDR3: TGCGCCAGCAGCCTAGGAGGGTTCCGGTCCTACGAGCAGTACTTC. This gives the protein CASSLGGFRSYEQYF.

The rearrangement links TRBV29-1 to TRBJ1-1; 9 bases are a match to TRBD1. Germline V gene sequence: CDR1 SQVTM, CDR2 ANQGSEA. The CDR3 loop spans 13 amino acids. Trimming cost V 5 bases and J 10 bases; bases outside gene matches: 11. CDR3 coding DNA: TGCAGCGTTAGTTCAGGGACAGGGTATGGAGCTTTCTTT. Translated, it gives CSVSSGTGYGAFF.

This clonotype was recorded at least ten times. The V and J genes are TRBV5-1 and TRBJ2-3; tentative D call: TRBD1 (5 bases). The CDR3 runs 13 residues. The V gene's germline CDR1 is SGHRS and CDR2 YFSETQ. V was shortened by 10 bases and J by 2 bases, with 14 bases between the two germline ends. CDR3 sequence (DNA): TGCGCCGGGGCCACCGCACCCACAGATACGCAGTATTTT. This translates into CAGATAPTDTQYF.

This clonotype was counted many times. The chain is built from TRBV6-5 and TRBJ2-2; the D call may be TRBD1 or TRBD2 (5 bases each). V was cut by 4 bases and J by 7 bases, with 22 bases left in between. The CDR3 is 17 amino acids. Germline CDR1 reads MNHEY; CDR2 reads SVGAGI. The CDR3 sequence is CASSFTLGGQFIGELFF. CDR3 DNA: TGTGCCAGCAGTTTTACCCTTGGGGGTCAGTTCATCGGGGAGCTGTTTTTT.

This chain uses TRBV12-3 or TRBV12-4 with TRBJ1-1, with 7 bases fitting TRBD1. Losses at the gene ends were 4 bases for V and 10 bases for J; bases not matched to a gene: 12. The CDR3 spans 14 residues. CDR3 sequence (DNA): TGTGCCAGCAGTTACCAAGGATCGACAGGGAGAGCTTTCTTT. Protein: CASSYQGSTGRAFF.

At least ten counts were recorded for this clonotype. The chain uses TRBV29-1 and TRBJ1-1, with 8 bases lining up with TRBD1. Germline CDR1 reads SQVTM; CDR2 reads ANQGSEA. This CDR3 has 15 amino acids. The J segment lost 0 bases and the V segment lost 4 bases, leaving 7 bases of the junction unmatched. CDR3 sequence: CSVARGTGLNTEAFF. CDR3 nucleotides: TGCAGCGTTGCTAGGGGGACAGGCCTGAACACTGAAGCTTTCTTT. The full variable domain, its missing parts supplied by reference TRBV29-1 and TRBJ1-1, is SAVISQKPSRDICQRGTSLTIQCQVDSQVTMMFWYRQQPGQSLTLIATANQGSEATYESGFVIDKFPISRPNLTFSTLTVSNMSPEDSSIYLCSVARGTGLNTEAFFGQGTRLTVV.